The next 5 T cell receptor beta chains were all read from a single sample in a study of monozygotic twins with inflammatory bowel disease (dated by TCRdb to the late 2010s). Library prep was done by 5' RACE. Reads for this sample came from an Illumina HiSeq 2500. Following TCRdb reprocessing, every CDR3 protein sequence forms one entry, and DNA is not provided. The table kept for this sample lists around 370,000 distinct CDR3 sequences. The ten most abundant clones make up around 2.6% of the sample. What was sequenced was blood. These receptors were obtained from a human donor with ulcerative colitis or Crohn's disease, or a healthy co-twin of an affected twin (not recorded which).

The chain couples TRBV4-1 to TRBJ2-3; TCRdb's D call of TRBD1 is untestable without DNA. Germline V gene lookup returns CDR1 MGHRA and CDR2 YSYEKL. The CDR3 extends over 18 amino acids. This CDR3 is CASSQTSKGQGFPDTQYF.

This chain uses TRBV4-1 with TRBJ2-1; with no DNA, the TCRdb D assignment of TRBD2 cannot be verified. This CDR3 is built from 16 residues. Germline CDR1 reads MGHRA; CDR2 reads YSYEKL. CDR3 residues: CASSQILAGGRNEQFF.

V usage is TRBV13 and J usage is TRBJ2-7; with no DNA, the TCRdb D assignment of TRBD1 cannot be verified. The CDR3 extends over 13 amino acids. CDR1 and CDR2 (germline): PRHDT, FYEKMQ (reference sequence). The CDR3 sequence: CASNRGGLFEQYF.

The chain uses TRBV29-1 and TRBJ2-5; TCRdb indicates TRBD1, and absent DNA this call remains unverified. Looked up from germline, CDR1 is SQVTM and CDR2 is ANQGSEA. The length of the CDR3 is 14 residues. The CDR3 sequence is CSFCGGGRRETQYF.

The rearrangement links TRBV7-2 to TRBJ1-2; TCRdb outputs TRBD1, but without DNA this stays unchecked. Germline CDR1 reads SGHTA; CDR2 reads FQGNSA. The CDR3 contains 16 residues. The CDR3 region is CASSLGVGAGNYGYTF.